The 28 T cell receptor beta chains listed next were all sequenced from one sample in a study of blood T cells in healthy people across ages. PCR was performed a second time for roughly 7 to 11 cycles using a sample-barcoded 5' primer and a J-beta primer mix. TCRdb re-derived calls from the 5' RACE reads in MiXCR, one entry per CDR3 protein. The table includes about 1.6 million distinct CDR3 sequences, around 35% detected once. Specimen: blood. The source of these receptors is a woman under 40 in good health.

DNA of the CDR3: TGTGCCAGCAGCGGGGGAAGAGACAGGGTTAACGAGCAGTACTTC. It codes for CASSGGRDRVNEQYF. This rearrangement joins TRBV5-4 to TRBJ2-7; 7 bases are a match to TRBD1. The CDR3 is 15 amino acids. Looked up from germline, CDR1 is SGHNT and CDR2 is YYREEE (reference sequence). V shed 4 bases and J 5 bases; nucleotides not matched to a gene: 12. Full variable domain (outside the CDR3, taken from reference TRBV5-4 and TRBJ2-7): ETGVTQSPTHLIKTRGQQVTLRCSSQSGHNTVSWYQQALGQGPQFIFQYYREEENGRGNFPPRFSGLQFPNYSSELNVNALELDDSALYLCASSGGRDRVNEQYFGPGTRLTVT.

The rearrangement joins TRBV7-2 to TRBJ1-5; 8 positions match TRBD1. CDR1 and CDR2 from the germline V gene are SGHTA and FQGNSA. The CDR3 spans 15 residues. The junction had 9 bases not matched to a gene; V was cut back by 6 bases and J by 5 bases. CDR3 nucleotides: TGTGCCAGCAGTTTTGGGACAGGATGGGATCAGCCCCAGCATTTT. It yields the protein CASSFGTGWDQPQHF.

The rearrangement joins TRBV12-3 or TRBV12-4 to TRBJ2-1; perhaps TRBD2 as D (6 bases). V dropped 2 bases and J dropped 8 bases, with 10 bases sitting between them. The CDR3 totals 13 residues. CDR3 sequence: CASSLLASDEQFF. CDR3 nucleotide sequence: TGTGCCAGCAGTTTATTGGCTAGCGATGAGCAGTTCTTC.

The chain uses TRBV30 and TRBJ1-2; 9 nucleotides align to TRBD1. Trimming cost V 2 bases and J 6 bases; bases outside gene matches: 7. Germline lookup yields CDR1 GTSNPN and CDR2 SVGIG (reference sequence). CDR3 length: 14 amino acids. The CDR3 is CAWSQTGGVDGYTF. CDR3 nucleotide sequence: TGTGCCTGGAGTCAGACAGGGGGAGTCGATGGCTACACCTTC.

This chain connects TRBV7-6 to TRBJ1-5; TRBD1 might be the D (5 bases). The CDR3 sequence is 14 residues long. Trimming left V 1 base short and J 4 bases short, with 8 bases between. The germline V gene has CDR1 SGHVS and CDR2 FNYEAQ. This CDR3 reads CASSLGTQNQPQHF. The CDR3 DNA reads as TGTGCCAGCAGCTTAGGGACACAGAATCAGCCCCAGCATTTT. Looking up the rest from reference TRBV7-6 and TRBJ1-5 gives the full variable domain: GAGVSQSPRYKVTKRGQDVALRCDPISGHVSLYWYRQALGQGPEFLTYFNYEAQQDKSGLPNDRFSAERPEGSISTLTIQRTEQRDSAMYRCASSLGTQNQPQHFGDGTRLSIL.

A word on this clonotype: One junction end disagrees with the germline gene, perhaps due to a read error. This CDR3 is CAGSWAGVSTDTQYF. The CDR3 nucleotides read TGTGCCGGCAGTTGGGCGGGAGTGAGCACAGATACGCAGTATTTT. The chain uses TRBV12-3 or TRBV12-4 and TRBJ2-3; 7 bases line up with TRBD2. The CDR3 has 15 residues.

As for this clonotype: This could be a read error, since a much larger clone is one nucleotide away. The CDR3 is CASSPQVIATGEQYF. CDR3 sequence (DNA): TGTGCCAGCAGCCCCCAAGTTATAGCGACTGGCGAGCAGTACTTC. V and J are TRBV7-9 and TRBJ2-7, with D possibly TRBD2 on 5 matching bases. The CDR3 extends over 15 amino acids. Deletions cut 5 bases from V and 6 bases from J, with 20 bases between. CDR1 is SEHNR, CDR2 FQNEAQ, per germline (reference sequence).

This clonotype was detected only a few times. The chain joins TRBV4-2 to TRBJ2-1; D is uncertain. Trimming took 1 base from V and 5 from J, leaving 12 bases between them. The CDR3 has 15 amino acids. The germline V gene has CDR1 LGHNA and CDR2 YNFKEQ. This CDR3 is CASSQGDGHHNEQFF. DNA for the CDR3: TGTGCCAGCAGCCAAGGAGACGGGCATCACAATGAGCAGTTCTTC.

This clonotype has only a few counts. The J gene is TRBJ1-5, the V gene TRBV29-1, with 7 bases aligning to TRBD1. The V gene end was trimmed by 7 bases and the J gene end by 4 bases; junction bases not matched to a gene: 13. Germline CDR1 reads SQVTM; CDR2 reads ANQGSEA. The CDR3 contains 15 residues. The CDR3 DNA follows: TGCAGCGCACGACTCCGGGACAGCAAAAATCAGCCCCAGCATTTT. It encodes CSARLRDSKNQPQHF.

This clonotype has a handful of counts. CDR3 sequence: CASSQAGTSGNEQFF. CDR3 DNA: TGTGCCAGCAGCCAAGCTGGGACTAGCGGCAATGAGCAGTTCTTC. V and J are TRBV3-1 and TRBJ2-1; 11 nucleotides match TRBD2. CDR1 is LGHDT and CDR2 is YNNKEL in the germline V gene (reference sequence). V lost 1 base and J lost 6; bases outside the gene matches: 2. The CDR3 is made up of 15 amino acids.

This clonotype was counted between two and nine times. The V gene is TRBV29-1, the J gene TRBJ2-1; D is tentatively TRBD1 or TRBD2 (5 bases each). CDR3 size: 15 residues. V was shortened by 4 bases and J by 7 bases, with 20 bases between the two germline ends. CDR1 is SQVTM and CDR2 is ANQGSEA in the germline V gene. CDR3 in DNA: TGCAGCGTTGTTTCCCCGGGGCCCTTAAGGAATGAGCAGTTCTTC. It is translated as CSVVSPGPLRNEQFF.

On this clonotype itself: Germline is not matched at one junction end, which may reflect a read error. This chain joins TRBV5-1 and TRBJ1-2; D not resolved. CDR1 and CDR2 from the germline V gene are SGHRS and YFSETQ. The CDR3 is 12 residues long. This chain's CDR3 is CASSLDGNGYTF. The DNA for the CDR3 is TGTGCCAGCAGCTTAGACGGAAACGGCTACACCTTC.

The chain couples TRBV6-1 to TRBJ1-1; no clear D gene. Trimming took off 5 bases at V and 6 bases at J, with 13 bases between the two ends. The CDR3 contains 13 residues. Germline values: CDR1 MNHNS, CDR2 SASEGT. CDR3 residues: CASSKEGVAEAFF. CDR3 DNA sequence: TGTGCCAGCAGTAAGGAAGGTGTTGCTGAAGCTTTCTTT.

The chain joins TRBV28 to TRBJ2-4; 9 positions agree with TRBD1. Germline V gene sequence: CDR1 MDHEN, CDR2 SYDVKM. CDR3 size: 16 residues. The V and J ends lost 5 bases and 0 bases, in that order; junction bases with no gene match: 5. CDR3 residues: CASSIPGQGAKNIQYF. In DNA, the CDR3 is TGTGCCAGCAGTATCCCGGGACAGGGAGCCAAAAACATTCAGTACTTC.

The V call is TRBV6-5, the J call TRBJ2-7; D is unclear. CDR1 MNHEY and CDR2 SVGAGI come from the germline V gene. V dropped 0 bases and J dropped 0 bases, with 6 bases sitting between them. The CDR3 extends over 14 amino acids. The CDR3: CASSYSRDSYEQYF. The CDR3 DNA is TGTGCCAGCAGTTACTCGAGAGACTCCTACGAGCAGTACTTC.

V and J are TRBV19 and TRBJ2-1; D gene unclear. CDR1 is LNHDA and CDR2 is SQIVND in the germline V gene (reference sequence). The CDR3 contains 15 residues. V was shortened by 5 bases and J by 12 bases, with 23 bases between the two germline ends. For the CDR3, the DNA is TGTGCCAGTAGTTTTAACCTTCTCCCCCAATTACTGCAGTTCTTC. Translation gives CASSFNLLPQLLQFF.

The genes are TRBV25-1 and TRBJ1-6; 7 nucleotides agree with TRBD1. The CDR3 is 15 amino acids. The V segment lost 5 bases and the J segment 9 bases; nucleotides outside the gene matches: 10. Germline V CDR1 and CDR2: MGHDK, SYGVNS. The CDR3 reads CASSSSDRVSSPLHF. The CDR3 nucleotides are TGTGCCAGCAGTTCGTCAGACAGGGTGTCTTCACCCCTCCACTTT. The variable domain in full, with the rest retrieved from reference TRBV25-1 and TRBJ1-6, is EADIYQTPRYLVIGTGKKITLECSQTMGHDKMYWYQQDPGMELHLIHYSYGVNSTEKGDLSSESTVSRIRTEHFPLTLESARPSHTSQYLCASSSSDRVSSPLHFGNGTRLTVT.

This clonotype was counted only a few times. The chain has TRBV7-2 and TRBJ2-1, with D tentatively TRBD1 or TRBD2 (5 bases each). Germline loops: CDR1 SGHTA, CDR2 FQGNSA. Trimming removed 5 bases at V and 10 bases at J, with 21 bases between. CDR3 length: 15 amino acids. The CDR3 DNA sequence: TGTGCCAGCAGCCCCTTTGGTCCCAAAGAGGGGGAGCAGTTCTTC. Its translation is CASSPFGPKEGEQFF.

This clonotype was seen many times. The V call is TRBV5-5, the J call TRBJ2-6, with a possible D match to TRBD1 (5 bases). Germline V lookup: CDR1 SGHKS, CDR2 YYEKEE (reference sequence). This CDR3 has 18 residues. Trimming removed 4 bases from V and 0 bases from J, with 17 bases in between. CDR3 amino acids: CASSPYQGGSSGANVLTF. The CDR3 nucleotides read TGTGCCAGCAGCCCGTATCAGGGCGGCAGCTCTGGGGCCAACGTCCTGACTTTC.

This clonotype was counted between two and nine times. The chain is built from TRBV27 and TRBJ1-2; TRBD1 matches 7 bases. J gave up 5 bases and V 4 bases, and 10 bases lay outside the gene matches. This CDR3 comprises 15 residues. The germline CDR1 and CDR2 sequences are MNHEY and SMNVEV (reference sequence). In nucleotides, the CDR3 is TGTGCCAGCAGTTCCTACCGGGGGACAGAATATGGCTACACCTTC. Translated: CASSSYRGTEYGYTF.

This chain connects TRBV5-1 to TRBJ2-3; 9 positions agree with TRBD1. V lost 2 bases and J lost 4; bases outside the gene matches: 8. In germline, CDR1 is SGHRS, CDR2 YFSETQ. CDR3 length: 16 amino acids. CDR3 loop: CASSFPAGTGSDTQYF. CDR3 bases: TGCGCCAGCAGCTTCCCAGCCGGGACAGGGTCAGATACGCAGTATTTT.

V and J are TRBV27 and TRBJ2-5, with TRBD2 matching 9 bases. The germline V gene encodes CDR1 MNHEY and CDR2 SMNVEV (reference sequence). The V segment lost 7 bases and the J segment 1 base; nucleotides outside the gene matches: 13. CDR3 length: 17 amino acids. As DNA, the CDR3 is TGTGCCAGCACCCGACTTAGGGCTAGCGGGATCCAAGAGACCCAGTACTTC. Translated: CASTRLRASGIQETQYF.

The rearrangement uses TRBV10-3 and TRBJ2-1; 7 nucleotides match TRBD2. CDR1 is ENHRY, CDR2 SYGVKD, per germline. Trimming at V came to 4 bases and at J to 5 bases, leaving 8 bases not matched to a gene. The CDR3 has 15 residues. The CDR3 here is CAISGSSGNDNEQFF. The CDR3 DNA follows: TGTGCCATCAGTGGATCTAGCGGAAACGACAATGAGCAGTTCTTC.

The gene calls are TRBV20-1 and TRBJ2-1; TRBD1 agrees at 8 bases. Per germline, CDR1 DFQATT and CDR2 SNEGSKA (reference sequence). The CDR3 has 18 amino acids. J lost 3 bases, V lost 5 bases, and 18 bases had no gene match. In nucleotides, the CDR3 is TGCAGTGCTCTTAGACAGGGGAAACGAAATAACTACTACAATGAGCAGTTCTTC. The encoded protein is CSALRQGKRNNYYNEQFF.

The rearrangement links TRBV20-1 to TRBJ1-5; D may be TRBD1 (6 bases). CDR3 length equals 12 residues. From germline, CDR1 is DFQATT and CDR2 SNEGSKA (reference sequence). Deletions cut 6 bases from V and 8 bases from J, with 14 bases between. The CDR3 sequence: CSASRGSEPQHF. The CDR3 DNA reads TGCAGTGCCAGCAGGGGTTCCGAGCCCCAGCATTTT.

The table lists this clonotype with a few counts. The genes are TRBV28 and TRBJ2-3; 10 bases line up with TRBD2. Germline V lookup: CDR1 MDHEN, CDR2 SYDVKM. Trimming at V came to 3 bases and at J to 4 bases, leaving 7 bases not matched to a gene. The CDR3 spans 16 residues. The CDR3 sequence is CASSFSGRASPDTQYF. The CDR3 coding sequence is TGTGCCAGCAGTTTCAGCGGGAGGGCCAGCCCAGATACGCAGTATTTT.

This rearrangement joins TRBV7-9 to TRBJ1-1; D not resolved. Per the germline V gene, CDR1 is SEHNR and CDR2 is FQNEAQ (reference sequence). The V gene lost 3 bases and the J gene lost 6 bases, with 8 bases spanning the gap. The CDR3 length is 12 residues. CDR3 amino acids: CASSFSVSEAFF. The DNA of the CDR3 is TGTGCCAGCAGCTTTTCAGTCTCTGAAGCTTTCTTT.

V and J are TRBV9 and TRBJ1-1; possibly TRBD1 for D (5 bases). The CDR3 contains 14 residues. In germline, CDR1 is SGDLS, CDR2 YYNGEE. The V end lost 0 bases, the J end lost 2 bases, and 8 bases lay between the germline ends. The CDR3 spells CASSVVRDNTEAFF. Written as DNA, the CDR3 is TGTGCCAGCAGCGTAGTGCGGGACAACACTGAAGCTTTCTTT.